These T cell receptor beta chains were read from a single sample in a study of blood T cell repertoires in COVID-19. Profiled with immunoSEQ multiplex PCR; TCRdb holds only in-frame clones, not every one. This sample has approximately 190,000 clones, with 88% found just once. The sample taken for sequencing was peripheral blood. The receptors derive from a man between 35 and 55 years old with active or convalescent COVID-19. CDR3s leave out the opening cysteine and the closing phenylalanine or tryptophan. Fields, in order: V gene, CDR3 protein.

>TRBV11-3
ASSSSSGNTIY
>TRBV18
ASSPDSLAKNIQY
>TRBV19
ASSIAPGTSGYEQY
>TRBV6-2/TRBV6-3
ASSRQGTNYGYT
>TRBV2
ASSGGLHNEQF
>TRBV5-6
ASSFSLNLGVFSGNTIY
>TRBV18
ASSPTTGTGLYYT
>TRBV11-3
ASSARDRGSYEQY
>TRBV6-4
ASRETTRVSTEAF
>TRBV3-1/TRBV3-2
ASSQDLFGGGTNSPLH
>TRBV7-9
ASSRGQGLLNTEAF
>TRBV3-1/TRBV3-2
ASSQRTGGSETQY
>TRBV5-1
ASSLLAASTDTQY
>TRBV27
ASSSPGLAGFSGANVLT
>TRBV28
ASSPSQGRYSPLH
>TRBV4-1
ASSQDDEGDLGYT
>TRBV9
ASSVGGGAEETQY
>TRBV4-1
ASSRSPGRTSGQFYEQY
>TRBV19
ASRARTSGNTGELF
>TRBV14
ASSQDRGANGYT
>TRBV5-6
ASSGDRGRVGTDTQY
>TRBV2
ASKLAGAGYQETQY
>TRBV5-5
ASSLGFGVGGYT
>TRBV6-4
ASSPGQGSTDTQY
>TRBV12-3/TRBV12-4
ASSYSNQPQH
>TRBV21-1
ASSKVVHRAMSNQPQH
>TRBV5-1
ASARQGDDTQY
>TRBV5-6
ASSRADRVQETQY
>TRBV6-4
ASRPGQGTYGYT
>TRBV28
ASSSGRTAAYEQY
>TRBV5-6
ASSLLGQPETQY
>TRBV5-1
ASSLGQGEAGELF
>TRBV19
ASSTDRAWNTEAF
>TRBV30
AWTVNTEAF
>TRBV4-2
ASSQELVLNEQF
>TRBV11-3
ASSSRAQGWDGYT
>TRBV9
ASSVPGTAGTDTQY
>TRBV20-1
SASKGLNTEAF
>TRBV10-1
AEREGPSPLH
>TRBV19
ASSPGTGPDNSPLH
>TRBV7-2
ASSLTTGGAGELF
>TRBV3-1/TRBV3-2
ASSQGVGNLLAQY
>TRBV7-6
ASSDPMAVSPYNEQF
>TRBV5-1
ASSTIAGAHEQY
>TRBV6-5
ASREQGGGYGYT
>TRBV5-4
ASSLVAGGPYEQY
>TRBV19
ASSLSGGKGYT
>TRBV3-1/TRBV3-2
ASSPPGQGNLGYGYT
>TRBV30
AWSVLAGGTDTQY
>TRBV9
ASSVDVPAGVKNIQY
>TRBV2
ASSRDRGSNQPQH
>TRBV5-5
ASSLASGANVLT
>TRBV7-8
ASSLKRTGKNQPQH